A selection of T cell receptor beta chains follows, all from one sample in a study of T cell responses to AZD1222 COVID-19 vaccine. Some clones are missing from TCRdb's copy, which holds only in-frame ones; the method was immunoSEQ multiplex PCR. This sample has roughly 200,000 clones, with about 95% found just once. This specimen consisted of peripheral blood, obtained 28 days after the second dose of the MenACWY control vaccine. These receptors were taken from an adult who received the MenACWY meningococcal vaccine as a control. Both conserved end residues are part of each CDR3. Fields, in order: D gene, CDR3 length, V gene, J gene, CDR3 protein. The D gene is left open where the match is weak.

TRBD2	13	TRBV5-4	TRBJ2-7	CASSRGGKDEQYF
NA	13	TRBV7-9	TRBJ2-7	CASRDGLLYEQYF
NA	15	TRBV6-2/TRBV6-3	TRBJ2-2	CASGSRGPITGELFF
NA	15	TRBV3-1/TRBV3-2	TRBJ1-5	CASSQGLYSNQPQHF
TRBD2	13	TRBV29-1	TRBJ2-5	CSAGGTSGQTQYF
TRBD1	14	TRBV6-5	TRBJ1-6	CAARGTGMNSPLHF
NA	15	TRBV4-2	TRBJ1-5	CASSQDLDTNQPQHF
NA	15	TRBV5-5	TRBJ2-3	CASSLATGAGDTQYF
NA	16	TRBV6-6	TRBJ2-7	CASSYEGPITAVEQYF
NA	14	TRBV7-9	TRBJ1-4	CASSHVEGDEKLFF
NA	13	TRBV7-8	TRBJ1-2	CASSPSTSYGYTF
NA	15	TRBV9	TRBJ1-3	CASSVAPRSGNTIYF
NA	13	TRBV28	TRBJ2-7	CAWARGGFDEQYF
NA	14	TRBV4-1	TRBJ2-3	CASSPGEDTDTQYF
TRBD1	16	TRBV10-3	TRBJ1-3	CAIRAGGPLSGNTIYF
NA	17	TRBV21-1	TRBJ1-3	CASSKALTTVSGNTIYF
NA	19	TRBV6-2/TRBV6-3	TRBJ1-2	CASSFAQGGANPFNYGYTF
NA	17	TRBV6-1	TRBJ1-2	CASSEGILGQGRRGYTF
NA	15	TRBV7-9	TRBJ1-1	CASSLSLNSGTEAFF
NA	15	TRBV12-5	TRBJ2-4	CASGGWALAKNIQYF
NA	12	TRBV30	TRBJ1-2	CAWRMTVDGYTF
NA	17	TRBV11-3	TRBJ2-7	CATESHPGFKRGYEQYF
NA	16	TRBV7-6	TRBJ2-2	CASSLGDRLRTGELFF
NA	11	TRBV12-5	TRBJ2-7	CASGTRGPEYF
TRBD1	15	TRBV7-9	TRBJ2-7	CASSTGTGVLDEQYF
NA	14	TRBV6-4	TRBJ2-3	CASSETGSTDTQYF
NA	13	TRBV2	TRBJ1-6	CASSVVNNSPLHF
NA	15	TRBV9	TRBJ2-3	CASSVAPSPTDTQYF
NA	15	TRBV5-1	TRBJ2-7	CASSFRDSRVNEQYF